Listed here are 13 T cell receptor beta chains from one sample, sequenced in a study of cytomegalovirus exposure and HLA in healthy donors. It was with 60 Vbeta and 13 Jbeta primers that the PCR ran. The table came from immunoSEQ multiplex PCR; TCRdb's copy has only in-frame clones and leaves some out. The sample records tens of thousands of clones, 65% to 70% being singletons. The source material was PBMCs. Every receptor here comes from a young woman in good health and CMV-seronegative.

V gene TRBV4-2 combines with J gene TRBJ2-3; D is possibly TRBD2 (6 bases). V was trimmed by 0 bases and J by 2 bases, leaving 12 bases between them. Germline V gene lookup returns CDR1 LGHNA and CDR2 YNFKEQ. CDR3 length equals 16 residues. The CDR3 sequence is CASSQDPGTSTDTQYF. The CDR3 DNA follows: TGTGCCAGCAGCCAAGACCCCGGGACTTCCACAGATACGCAGTATTTT.

In its sample, this clone was seen a few times. The gene calls are TRBV2 and TRBJ1-5; 7 bases agree with TRBD1. Trimming at V came to 1 base and at J to 5 bases, leaving 2 bases not matched to a gene. The CDR3 is 14 amino acids. CDR1 and CDR2 (germline): SNHLY, FYNNEI. Here the CDR3 reads CASSEDRGYQPQHF. The CDR3 nucleotides read TGTGCCAGCAGTGAAGACAGGGGCTATCAGCCCCAGCATTTT.

The gene calls are TRBV2 and TRBJ2-3; 8 bases line up with TRBD2. The CDR3 has 13 amino acids. J was trimmed by 11 bases and V by 5 bases; bases with no gene match: 9. Germline assignment: CDR1 SNHLY and CDR2 FYNNEI. CDR3 loop: CASSTAGGRRQYF. The CDR3 nucleotides read TGTGCCAGCAGTACCGCGGGGGGTAGGAGGCAGTATTTT.

This sequence joins TRBV7-3 and TRBJ2-3; a weak D match, TRBD1 (6 bases). Germline assignment: CDR1 SGHTA and CDR2 FQGTGA. V was shortened by 5 bases and J by 2 bases, with 11 bases between the two germline ends. The CDR3 extends over 14 amino acids. CDR3 protein: CASSRDIDTDTQYF. The CDR3 nucleotides read TGTGCCAGCAGCCGGGACATCGACACAGATACGCAGTATTTT.

This clone occurred once. The V call is TRBV4-1, the J call TRBJ2-2; D ambiguous. V dropped 0 bases and J dropped 7 bases, with 9 bases sitting between them. Germline V lookup: CDR1 MGHRA, CDR2 YSYEKL. There are 14 residues in the CDR3. CDR3 amino acids: CASSQEVTGGELFF. CDR3 in DNA: TGCGCCAGCAGCCAAGAGGTCACCGGCGGGGAGCTGTTTTTT.

The V and J genes are TRBV5-4 and TRBJ1-1; D remains unclear. There are 13 residues in the CDR3. Germline V CDR1 and CDR2: SGHNT, YYREEE (reference sequence). Trimming removed 4 bases from V and 3 bases from J, with 10 bases in between. CDR3: CASSLRGHTEAFF. The CDR3 region has the DNA TGTGCCAGCAGCCTTCGAGGGCACACTGAAGCTTTCTTT.

V gene TRBV5-1 combines with J gene TRBJ1-3, with D tentatively TRBD1 (5 bases). The CDR3 is 15 amino acids. V was pared by 0 bases and J by 8 bases, with 15 bases between. Germline V lookup: CDR1 SGHRS, CDR2 YFSETQ. The DNA of the CDR3 is TGCGCCAGCAGCTTGGGATTCCAGGGTGCGGACACCATATATTTT. Encoded protein: CASSLGFQGADTIYF.

The chain combines TRBV19 with TRBJ1-1, with D tentatively TRBD1 (5 bases). Per the germline V gene, CDR1 is LNHDA and CDR2 is SQIVND (reference sequence). This CDR3 region has 14 residues. The germline V and J ends were trimmed by 6 bases and 6 bases, with 17 bases remaining between them. The CDR3 coding sequence is TGTGCCAGTAGGACTTCTACAGGCGGCGCTGAAGCTTTCTTT. Its protein product is CASRTSTGGAEAFF.

The V and J genes are TRBV7-2 and TRBJ1-5; D unclear. There are 12 residues in the CDR3. With 5 bases removed from V and 3 bases from J, the gap between germline ends came to 5 bases. CDR1 is SGHTA and CDR2 is FQGNSA in the germline V gene. CDR3 loop: CASSHYNQPQHF. CDR3 in DNA: TGTGCCAGCAGCCACTACAATCAGCCCCAGCATTTT.

The V call is TRBV7-8, the J call TRBJ1-5; 8 nucleotides align to TRBD1. The length of the CDR3 is 14 residues. Trimming at V came to 5 bases and at J to 7 bases, leaving 7 bases not matched to a gene. Germline assignment: CDR1 SGHVS and CDR2 FQNEAQ. This CDR3 is CASSTDRGRQPQHF. In nucleotides, the CDR3 is TGTGCCAGCAGCACCGACAGGGGACGGCAGCCCCAGCATTTT.

This chain uses TRBV10-3 with TRBJ1-4, with a possible D match to TRBD1 (6 bases). The V gene's germline CDR1 is ENHRY and CDR2 SYGVKD. This CDR3 comprises 14 residues. V dropped 2 bases and J dropped 10 bases, with 14 bases sitting between them. CDR3 nucleotides: TGTGCCATCAGTGAGGCAGGGCTGGGGGCAAAACTGTTTTTT. This translates into CAISEAGLGAKLFF.

The chain is built from TRBV5-4 and TRBJ2-3, with D possibly TRBD2 on 6 matching bases. The CDR3 sequence is 15 residues long. Trimming shortened V by 0 bases and J by 0 bases, and 8 bases separated the two germline ends. The germline V gene has CDR1 SGHNT and CDR2 YYREEE (reference sequence). Here the CDR3 reads CASSLELASTDTQYF. The CDR3 nucleotides read TGTGCCAGCAGCTTGGAACTAGCAAGCACAGATACGCAGTATTTT.

The chain links TRBV15 to TRBJ1-2; D unresolved. Germline V gene data show CDR1 as LNHNV and CDR2 as YYDKDF (reference sequence). Trimming left V 5 bases short and J 4 bases short, with 17 bases between. The CDR3 extends over 15 amino acids. The CDR3 loop is CATSAGLEAGYGYTF. The CDR3 coding sequence is TGTGCCACCAGCGCTGGGTTGGAGGCCGGCTATGGCTACACCTTC.